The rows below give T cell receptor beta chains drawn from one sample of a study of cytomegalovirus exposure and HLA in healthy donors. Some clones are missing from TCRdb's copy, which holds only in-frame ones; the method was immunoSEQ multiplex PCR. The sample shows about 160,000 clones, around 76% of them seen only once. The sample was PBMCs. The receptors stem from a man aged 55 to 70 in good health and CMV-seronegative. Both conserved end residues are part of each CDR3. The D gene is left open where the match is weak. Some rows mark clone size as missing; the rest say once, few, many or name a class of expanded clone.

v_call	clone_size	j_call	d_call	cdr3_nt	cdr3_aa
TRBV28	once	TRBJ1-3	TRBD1	TGTGCCAGCAAAGCAGGGGGTACTGGAAACACCATATATTTT	CASKAGGTGNTIYF
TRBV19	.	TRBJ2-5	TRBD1	TGTGCCAGTAGTGAGACAGGGGTTTTGACAGAGACCCAGTACTTC	CASSETGVLTETQYF
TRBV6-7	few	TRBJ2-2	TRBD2	TGTGCCAGCAGTCAGAGCACTAGCGGAAAACGAATCGGGGAGCTGTTTTTT	CASSQSTSGKRIGELFF
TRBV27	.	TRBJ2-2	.	TGTGCCAGCAGTTTAAGCGCCGGGGAGCTGTTTTTT	CASSLSAGELFF
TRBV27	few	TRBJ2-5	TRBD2	TGTGCCGCCTCCCGAGGCGGGAGCGGAGAGACCCAGTACTTC	CAASRGGSGETQYF
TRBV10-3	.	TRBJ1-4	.	TGTGCCATCAGCGATACATTACACGGGGAAAAACTGTTTTTT	CAISDTLHGEKLFF
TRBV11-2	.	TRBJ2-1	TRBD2	TGTGCCAGCAGCTTAGGTCTAGCGGGGGACAATGAGCAGTTCTTC	CASSLGLAGDNEQFF
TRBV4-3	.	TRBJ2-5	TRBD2	TGCGCCAGCAGCCAAGATCTCGGCGGGGGGGCCGCGGAGACCCAGTACTTC	CASSQDLGGGAAETQYF
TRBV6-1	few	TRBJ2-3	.	TGTGCCAGCATACCGAATGCCCTGGGAGGTGATACGCAGTATTTT	CASIPNALGGDTQYF
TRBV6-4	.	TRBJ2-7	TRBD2	TGTGCCAGCAGTCGGGAAGCGGGAGTAACTGAGCAGTACTTC	CASSREAGVTEQYF
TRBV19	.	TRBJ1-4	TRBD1	TGTGCCAGTAGACGGGGGACAGGCACAACTAATGAAAAACTGTTTTTT	CASRRGTGTTNEKLFF
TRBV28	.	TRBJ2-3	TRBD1	TGTGCCAGCAGTTTGCAGGGGGCGACAGATACGCAGTATTTT	CASSLQGATDTQYF
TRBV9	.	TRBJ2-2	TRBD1	TGTGCCAGCAGCGCCCTGACAGGGGAGCTGTTCTTT	CASSALTGELFF
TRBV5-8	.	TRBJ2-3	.	TGTGCCAGCAGCTTGGGGTCGGGGGACACAGATACGCAGTATTTT	CASSLGSGDTDTQYF
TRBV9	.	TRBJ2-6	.	TGTGCCAGCAGCCCAGCCAGCAGGGCTGGGGCCAACGTCCTGACTTTC	CASSPASRAGANVLTF
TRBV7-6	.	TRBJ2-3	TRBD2	TGTGCCAGCAGCTCCGGACTAGGCTCAGATACGCAGTATTTT	CASSSGLGSDTQYF
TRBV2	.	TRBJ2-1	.	TGTGCCAGCATAAGCCTAGCGTCCCGCAATGAGCAGTTCTTC	CASISLASRNEQFF
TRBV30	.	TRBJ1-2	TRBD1	TGTGCCTGGAGGGACAGGGGGCGGGATGGCTACACCTTC	CAWRDRGRDGYTF
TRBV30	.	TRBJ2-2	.	TGTGCCTGGATCCATACCGGGGAGCTGTTTTTT	CAWIHTGELFF
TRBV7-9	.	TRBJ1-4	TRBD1	TGTGCCAGCAGCATTCGGACAGGGGGTACTAATGAAAAACTGTTTTTT	CASSIRTGGTNEKLFF
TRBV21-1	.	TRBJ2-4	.	TGTGCCAGCAGCAAAACAGGGACGCCCGAGGGGATGGACATTCAGTACTTC	CASSKTGTPEGMDIQYF
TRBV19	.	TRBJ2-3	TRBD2	TGTGCCAGTAGTCCCCTTACTAGCGGGGGCACAGATACGCAGTATTTT	CASSPLTSGGTDTQYF
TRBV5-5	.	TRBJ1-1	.	TGTGCCAGCAGCTTGCGTGGGGCGATGAACACTGAAGCTTTCTTT	CASSLRGAMNTEAFF
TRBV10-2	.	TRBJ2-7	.	TGCGCCAGCGGGGGGACTGAGTACGAGCAGTACTTC	CASGGTEYEQYF
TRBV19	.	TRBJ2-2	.	TGTGCCAGTAGTATTGAACTAGTTCCGGGGGAGCTGTTTTTT	CASSIELVPGELFF
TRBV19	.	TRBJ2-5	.	TGTGCCAGTAGTTATCCGGGAAAAGAGACCCAGTACTTC	CASSYPGKETQYF
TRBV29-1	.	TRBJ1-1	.	TGCAGCGTTGAAGGCAGCGCAGTAACTGAAGCTTTCTTT	CSVEGSAVTEAFF
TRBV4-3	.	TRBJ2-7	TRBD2	TGCGCCAGCAGCCAACAAACTAGCGGATCCTACGAGCAGTACTTC	CASSQQTSGSYEQYF
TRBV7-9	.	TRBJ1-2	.	TGTGCCAGCAGCGCTACAGGGAACTATGGCTACACCTTC	CASSATGNYGYTF
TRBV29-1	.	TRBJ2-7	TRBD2	TGCAGCGTCGGACTAGCGGGATCCTACGAGCAGTACTTC	CSVGLAGSYEQYF
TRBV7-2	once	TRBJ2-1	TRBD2	TGTGCCAGCAGCCGCGAGGGACTAGCTGCCTACAATGAGCAGTTCTTC	CASSREGLAAYNEQFF